The clone carrying this T cell receptor beta chain has a handful of counts. This record comes from a study of STAT5B mutations in CD4+ large granular lymphocyte leukemia. Sequencing used immunoSEQ multiplex PCR; TCRdb keeps in-frame clones, though not all of them. The table lists around 28,000 clones, over 70% of them singletons. Trimming stripped 11 bases from V and 5 bases from J, with 10 bases between. The CDR3 has 11 residues. CDR1 MNHEY and CDR2 SMNVEV come from the germline V gene (reference sequence). The specimen was CD4+ T cells from blood buffy coats. This sequence joins TRBV27 and TRBJ1-5; D remains unclear. The sequence came from a human donor in good health. CDR3 loop: CAGDPHQPQHF. The CDR3, as DNA: TGTGCCGGCGACCCTCATCAGCCCCAGCATTTT.